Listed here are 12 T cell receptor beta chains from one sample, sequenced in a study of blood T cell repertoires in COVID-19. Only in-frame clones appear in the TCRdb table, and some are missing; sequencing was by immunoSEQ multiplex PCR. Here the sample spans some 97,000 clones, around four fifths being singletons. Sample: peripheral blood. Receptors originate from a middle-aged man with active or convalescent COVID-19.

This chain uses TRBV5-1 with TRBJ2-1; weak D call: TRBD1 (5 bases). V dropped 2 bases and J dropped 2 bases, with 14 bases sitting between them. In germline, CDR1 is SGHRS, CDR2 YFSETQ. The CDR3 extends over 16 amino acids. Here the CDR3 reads CASSLRGRGPYNEQFF. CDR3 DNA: TGCGCCAGCAGCTTAAGGGGCCGAGGACCCTACAATGAGCAGTTCTTC.

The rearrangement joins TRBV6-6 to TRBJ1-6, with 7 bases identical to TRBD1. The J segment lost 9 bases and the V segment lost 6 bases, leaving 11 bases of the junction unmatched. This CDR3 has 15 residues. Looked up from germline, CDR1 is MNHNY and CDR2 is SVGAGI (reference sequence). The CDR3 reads CASREQGHVGSPLHF. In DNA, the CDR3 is TGTGCCAGCAGAGAACAGGGGCACGTAGGTTCACCCCTCCACTTT.

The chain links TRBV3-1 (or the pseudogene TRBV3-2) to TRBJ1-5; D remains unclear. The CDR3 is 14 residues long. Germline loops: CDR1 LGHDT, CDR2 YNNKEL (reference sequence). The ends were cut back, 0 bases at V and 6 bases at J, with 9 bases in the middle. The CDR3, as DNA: TGTGCCAGCAGCCAAGACACCGGTTCTCAGCCCCAGCATTTT. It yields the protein CASSQDTGSQPQHF.

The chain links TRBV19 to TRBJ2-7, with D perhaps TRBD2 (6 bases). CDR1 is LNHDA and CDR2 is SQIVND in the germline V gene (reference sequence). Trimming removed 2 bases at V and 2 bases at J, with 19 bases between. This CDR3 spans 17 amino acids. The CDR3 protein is CASSISTSGTPPYEQYF. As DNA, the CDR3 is TGTGCCAGTAGTATATCCACCTCTGGGACTCCCCCCTACGAGCAGTACTTC.

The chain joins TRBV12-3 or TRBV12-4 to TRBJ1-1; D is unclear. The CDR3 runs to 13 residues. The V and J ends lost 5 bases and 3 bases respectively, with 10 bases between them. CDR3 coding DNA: TGTGCCAGCAGTAAGGCGGATTACACTGAAGCTTTCTTT. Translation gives CASSKADYTEAFF.

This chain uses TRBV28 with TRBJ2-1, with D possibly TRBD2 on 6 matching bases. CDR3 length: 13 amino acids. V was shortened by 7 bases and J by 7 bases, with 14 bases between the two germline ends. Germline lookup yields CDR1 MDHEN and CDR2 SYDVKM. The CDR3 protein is CASTIGGRNEQFF. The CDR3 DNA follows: TGTGCCAGCACCATTGGAGGGAGAAATGAGCAGTTCTTC.

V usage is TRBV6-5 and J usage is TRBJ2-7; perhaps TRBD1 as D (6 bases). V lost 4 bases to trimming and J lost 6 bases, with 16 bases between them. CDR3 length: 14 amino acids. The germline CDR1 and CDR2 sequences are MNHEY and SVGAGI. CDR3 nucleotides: TGTGCCAGCAGTTCTGACAGGTTACGGTTCGAGCAGTACTTC. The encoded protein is CASSSDRLRFEQYF.

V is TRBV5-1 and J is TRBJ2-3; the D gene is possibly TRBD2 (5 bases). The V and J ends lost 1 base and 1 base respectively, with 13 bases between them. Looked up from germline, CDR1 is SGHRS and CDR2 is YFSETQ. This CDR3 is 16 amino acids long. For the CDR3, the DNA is TGCGCCAGCAGCTTGTCCGTGCACGGGGGCACAGATACGCAGTATTTT. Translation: CASSLSVHGGTDTQYF. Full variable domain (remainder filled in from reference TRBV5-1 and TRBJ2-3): KAGVTQTPRYLIKTRGQQVTLSCSPISGHRSVSWYQQTPGQGLQFLFEYFSETQRNKGNFPGRFSGRQFSNSRSEMNVSTLELGDSALYLCASSLSVHGGTDTQYFGPGTRLTVL.

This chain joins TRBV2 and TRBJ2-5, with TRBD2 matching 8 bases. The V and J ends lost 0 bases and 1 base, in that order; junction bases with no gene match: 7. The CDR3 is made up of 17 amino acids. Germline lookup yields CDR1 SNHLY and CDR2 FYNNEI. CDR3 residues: CASSEASSGSRQETQYF. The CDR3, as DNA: TGTGCCAGCAGTGAAGCATCCAGCGGGAGCCGCCAAGAGACCCAGTACTTC.

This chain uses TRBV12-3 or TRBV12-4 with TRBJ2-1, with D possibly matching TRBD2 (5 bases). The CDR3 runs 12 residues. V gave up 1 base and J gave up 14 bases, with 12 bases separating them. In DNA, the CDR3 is TGTGCCAGCAGTTTAGTTGCGGGTGAAAAGTTCTTC. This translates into CASSLVAGEKFF.

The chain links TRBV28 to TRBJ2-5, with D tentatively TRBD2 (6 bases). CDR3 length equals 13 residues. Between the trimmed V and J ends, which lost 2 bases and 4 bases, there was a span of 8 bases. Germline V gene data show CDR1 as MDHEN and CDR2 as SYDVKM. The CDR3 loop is CASSLGGTETQYF. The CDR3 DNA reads TGTGCCAGCAGTTTAGGGGGGACAGAGACCCAGTACTTC.

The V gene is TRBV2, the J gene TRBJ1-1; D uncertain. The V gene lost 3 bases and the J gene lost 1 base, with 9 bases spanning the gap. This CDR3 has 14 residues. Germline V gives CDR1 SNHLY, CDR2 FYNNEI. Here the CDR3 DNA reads TGTGCCAGCAGTGACTTGAGAGCGAACACTGAAGCTTTCTTT. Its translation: CASSDLRANTEAFF.